The next 12 T cell receptor beta chains were all read from a single sample in a study of cytomegalovirus exposure and HLA in healthy donors. PCR involved 60 Vbeta and 13 Jbeta primers. Clones were read by immunoSEQ multiplex PCR, and TCRdb kept only the in-frame ones, dropping some. This sample yields approximately 150,000 clones, of which around three quarters are seen a single time; approximately 2.3% belongs to the top ten. The sequenced material came from PBMCs. The receptors originated from a man aged 40-50 years in good health and CMV-seronegative.

V usage is TRBV29-1 and J usage is TRBJ1-2, with 7 bases identical to TRBD1. The ends lost 6 bases at V and 5 bases at J; junction bases unmatched: 12. The CDR3 covers 14 residues. The germline V gene has CDR1 SQVTM and CDR2 ANQGSEA. The CDR3 nucleotides are TGCAGCGTCGAAAAGACAGGGACCGGGTATGGCTACACCTTC. Encoded protein: CSVEKTGTGYGYTF.

The chain is built from TRBV5-1 and TRBJ1-2; D is perhaps TRBD1 (6 bases). V was cut by 4 bases and J by 12 bases, with 13 bases left in between. Germline-derived CDR1 and CDR2 are SGHRS and YFSETQ. The CDR3 is 11 residues long. Written as DNA, the CDR3 is TGCGCCAGCAGCCAGCGACAGGAAAACACCTTC. The encoded protein is CASSQRQENTF.

V and J are TRBV6-1 and TRBJ1-5; D gene unclear. Germline-derived CDR1 and CDR2 are MNHNS and SASEGT. This CDR3 spans 13 amino acids. The V end was cut by 0 bases, the J end by 12 bases, with 12 bases between. The chain's CDR3 is CASSEAREGFQHF. CDR3 nucleotides: TGTGCCAGCAGTGAAGCGCGTGAGGGTTTCCAGCATTTT.

The chain employs TRBV6-6 and TRBJ2-3, with a tentative D call TRBD2 (5 bases). Germline CDR1 MNHNY, CDR2 SVGAGI (reference sequence). V was clipped by 0 bases and J by 7 bases, with 11 bases between them. This CDR3 is built from 14 residues. CDR3 nucleotides: TGTGCCAGCAGTTACTCACGAGGGATAAATACGCAGTATTTT. Translation: CASSYSRGINTQYF.

This clone was detected a few times. CDR3 bases: TGTGCCAGCAGTTCAGGGGGAAGAGAGACCCAGTACTTC. Its translation: CASSSGGRETQYF. The chain recombines TRBV28 with TRBJ2-5; TRBD1 matches 7 bases. Trimming removed 4 bases from V and 4 bases from J; junction bases left unmatched: 3. Germline loops: CDR1 MDHEN, CDR2 SYDVKM. The CDR3 is 13 amino acids.

There are a few counts of this clone. The rearrangement uses TRBV9 and TRBJ1-3, with TRBD1 identical over 7 bases. V trimming: 0 bases; J trimming: 4 bases; junction bases outside the gene matches: 4. The CDR3 consists of 15 residues. Germline V gene data show CDR1 as SGDLS and CDR2 as YYNGEE. DNA of the CDR3: TGTGCCAGCAGCGTAGGGACAGGTTCAGGAAACACCATATATTTT. Translating it yields CASSVGTGSGNTIYF.

This rearrangement joins TRBV6-4 to TRBJ2-2; 9 bases align to TRBD2. V shed 2 bases and J 0 bases; nucleotides not matched to a gene: 7. Germline V gene data show CDR1 as MRHNA and CDR2 as SNTAGT. The CDR3 contains 18 residues. CDR3 amino acids: CASSDGALAGPNTGELFF. The CDR3 DNA sequence: TGTGCCAGCAGTGACGGGGCTCTAGCGGGGCCGAACACCGGGGAGCTGTTTTTT.

This rearrangement joins TRBV29-1 to TRBJ2-2, with 8 bases lining up with TRBD2. The CDR3 length is 16 residues. Trimming cost V 2 bases and J 4 bases; bases outside gene matches: 9. Germline CDR1 reads SQVTM; CDR2 reads ANQGSEA. The CDR3 coding sequence is TGCAGCGTTGAACTTCGGGGTGGACTAGCCACCGGGGAGCTGTTTTTT. Amino acids: CSVELRGGLATGELFF.

This chain connects TRBV19 to TRBJ2-2; no firm D call. V was pared by 3 bases and J by 5 bases, with 7 bases between. The CDR3 has 13 amino acids. CDR1 and CDR2 (germline): LNHDA, SQIVND (reference sequence). This CDR3 reads CASSISGTGELFF. In DNA, the CDR3 is TGTGCCAGTAGTATTTCAGGTACCGGGGAGCTGTTTTTT. The full variable domain, in which reference TRBV19 and TRBJ2-2 provide the parts outside the CDR3, is DGGITQSPKYLFRKEGQNVTLSCEQNLNHDAMYWYRQDPGQGLRLIYYSQIVNDFQKGDIAEGYSVSREKKESFPLTVTSAQKNPTAFYLCASSISGTGELFFGEGSRLTVL.

This clone has a single count. This sequence joins TRBV19 and TRBJ1-2, with 8 bases aligning to TRBD1. Germline lookup yields CDR1 LNHDA and CDR2 SQIVND (reference sequence). V gave up 6 bases and J gave up 7 bases; unmatched junction bases: 7. The CDR3 extends over 13 amino acids. The CDR3 sequence is CASSGQGSGGYTF. CDR3 sequence (DNA): TGTGCCAGTAGCGGACAGGGTTCGGGTGGCTACACCTTC.

The chain links TRBV6-6 to TRBJ1-1, with D possibly TRBD1 on 5 matching bases. The germline V gene encodes CDR1 MNHNY and CDR2 SVGAGI (reference sequence). The CDR3 spans 16 residues. With 6 bases removed from V and 7 bases from J, the gap between germline ends came to 24 bases. In nucleotides, the CDR3 is TGTGCCAGCAGATCCCTTGCAAACTCGGGGAGGGGTGAAGCTTTCTTT. Translation gives CASRSLANSGRGEAFF.

The sample holds one count of this clone. The CDR3 nucleotides read TGTGCCAGCAGCTTTCCAGGGAACACTGAAGCTTTCTTT. Translating it yields CASSFPGNTEAFF. The genes are TRBV7-2 and TRBJ1-1; D not resolved. There are 13 residues in the CDR3. V was cut by 3 bases and J by 1 base, with 6 bases left in between. CDR1 SGHTA and CDR2 FQGNSA come from the germline V gene.